The clone carrying this TCR beta chain has just one count. The data belong to a study of control samples from healthy donors and cancer patients. Profiled with immunoSEQ multiplex PCR; TCRdb holds only in-frame clones, not every one. The sample yields about 130,000 clones, about nine tenths seen once. Deletions cut 4 bases from V and 5 bases from J, with 8 bases between. The length of the CDR3 is 12 residues. Germline CDR1 reads SGHTA; CDR2 reads FQGTGA. The chain joins TRBV7-3 to TRBJ2-5, with TRBD2 as a possible D gene (6 bases). The sequencing sample was made of blood. The receptor's source is a man aged 40-55 years in good health. In DNA form, the CDR3 reads TGTGCCAGCAGCTATGGGGGGGAGACCCAGTACTTC. It codes for CASSYGGETQYF.